Each of the 3 T cell receptor beta chains below was sequenced from the same sample in a study of T cell responses to AZD1222 COVID-19 vaccine. Repertoires were generated with immunoSEQ multiplex PCR, while TCRdb's copy carries only in-frame clones and drops some. The sample yields roughly 100,000 clones, over 75% seen once. The specimen was peripheral blood, collected on day 0 of AZD1222 vaccination. The receptors stem from an adult in good health.

The CDR3 sequence: CASSLGPQGYEQYF. Here the CDR3 DNA reads TGTGCCAGCAGCTTAGGGCCACAGGGCTACGAGCAGTACTTC. J is TRBJ2-7 and V is TRBV7-2; TRBD1 is a possible D gene (6 bases). CDR3 length equals 14 residues. Germline-derived CDR1 and CDR2 are SGHTA and FQGNSA. V dropped 1 base and J dropped 3 bases, with 10 bases sitting between them.

V and J are TRBV4-1 and TRBJ2-3; 9 positions match TRBD2. This CDR3 comprises 15 residues. The germline CDR1 and CDR2 sequences are MGHRA and YSYEKL. Germline trimming cut 7 bases from V and 1 base from J; bases unmatched to any gene: 6. For the CDR3, the DNA is TGCGCCAGCATCGAGATAGCGGGGGGCACAGATACGCAGTATTTT. This encodes CASIEIAGGTDTQYF.

This clone has a single count. The chain is built from TRBV19 and TRBJ2-5; 9 nucleotides align to TRBD1. Trimming at V came to 9 bases and at J to 5 bases, leaving 10 bases not matched to a gene. The CDR3 has 14 residues. Germline assignment: CDR1 LNHDA and CDR2 SQIVND (reference sequence). Here the CDR3 DNA reads TGTGCCAGCAGTCCCGGGACAGGGACGGAGACCCAGTACTTC. Protein sequence: CASSPGTGTETQYF.